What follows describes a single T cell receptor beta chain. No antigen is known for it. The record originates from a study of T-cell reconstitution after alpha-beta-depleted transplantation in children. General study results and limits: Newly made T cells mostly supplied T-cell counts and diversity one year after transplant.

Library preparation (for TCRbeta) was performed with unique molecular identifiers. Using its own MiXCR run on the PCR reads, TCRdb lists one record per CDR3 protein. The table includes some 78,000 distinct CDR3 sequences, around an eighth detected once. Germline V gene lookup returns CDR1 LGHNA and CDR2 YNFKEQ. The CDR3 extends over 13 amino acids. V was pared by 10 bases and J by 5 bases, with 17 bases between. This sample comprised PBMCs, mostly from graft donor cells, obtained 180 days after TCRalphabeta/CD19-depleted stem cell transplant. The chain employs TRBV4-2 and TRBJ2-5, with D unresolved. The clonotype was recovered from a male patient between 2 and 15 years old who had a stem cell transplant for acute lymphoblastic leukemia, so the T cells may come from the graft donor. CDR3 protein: CAMGPGLLETQYF. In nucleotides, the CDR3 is TGTGCCATGGGCCCCGGGCTCTTGGAGACCCAGTACTTC.